The rows below give T cell receptor beta chains drawn from one sample of a study of radiotherapy plus CTLA-4 blockade in lung cancer. Produced via immunoSEQ multiplex PCR; TCRdb's table is partial and in-frame only. The profile shows 30,000 or so clones, 60% to 80% of them singletons. The material sequenced was peripheral blood, taken from a patient treated with radiotherapy plus ipilimumab. All receptors come from a human donor with non-small cell lung cancer who had stable disease on radiotherapy plus ipilimumab. Each CDR3 is given with its conserved first and last residue. Each record gives: CDR3 DNA, CDR3 protein, D gene, J gene, clone size, CDR3 length, V gene. A D gene is named only where the DNA matches it firmly. Size is stated for part of the rows, as once, few or many counts, or as a class when the clone is expanded.

TGTGCCAGTAGTACCGGACTGCCTAATTCACCCCTCCACTTT CASSTGLPNSPLHF . TRBJ1-6 . 14 TRBV19
TGTGCCAGCAGAGAGAAGGGAAAGGCTGGAAACACCATATATTTT CASREKGKAGNTIYF . TRBJ1-3 . 15 TRBV25-1
TGTGCCACCTCCAGTATTGAGGGGGATTCACCCCTCCACTTT CATSSIEGDSPLHF . TRBJ1-6 . 14 TRBV19
TGTGCCAGCAGCTTCCAGAGGGGGGGAGAGACCCAGTACTTC CASSFQRGGETQYF . TRBJ2-5 . 14 TRBV7-2
TGTGCCAGCAGTTTACCCCCCTCTAGCGGGAGGTTCTACAATGAGCAGTTCTTC CASSLPPSSGRFYNEQFF TRBD2 TRBJ2-1 . 18 TRBV27
TGTGCCTGCCAGAGGAACACTGAAGCTTTCTTT CACQRNTEAFF . TRBJ1-1 . 11 TRBV30
TGTGCCAGCAGTGAAAGGCTAGCGGGGAGCACAGATACGCAGTATTTT CASSERLAGSTDTQYF TRBD2 TRBJ2-3 few 16 TRBV2
TGCGCCAGCAGCCAGGGACTAGCGGGGGGCCCTCCCAGGGGTGAGCAGTTCTTC CASSQGLAGGPPRGEQFF TRBD2 TRBJ2-1 once 18 TRBV5-1
TGTGCCAGCAGCCAATCTGGACAGGGCAATCAGCCCCAGCATTTT CASSQSGQGNQPQHF TRBD1 TRBJ1-5 . 15 TRBV28
TGTGCCAGCAGCATACCCCCAGGGACTGAAGCTTTCTTT CASSIPPGTEAFF . TRBJ1-1 . 13 TRBV5-4
TGCGCCAGCAGCCACGGCTCCGGGAATAGCAATCAGCCCCAGCATTTT CASSHGSGNSNQPQHF . TRBJ1-5 . 16 TRBV4-1
TGTGCCAGCAGCTTAGGACTAGCGGGCGATACGCAGTATTTT CASSLGLAGDTQYF TRBD2 TRBJ2-3 few 14 TRBV7-7
TGTGCCAGCAGCTTGCCTGTGGATCCAGGGACGCAGTATTTT CASSLPVDPGTQYF . TRBJ2-3 . 14 TRBV5-4
TGTGCCAGCAGCTTGGGGAGCGGCCATGAGCAGTTCTTC CASSLGSGHEQFF . TRBJ2-1 . 13 TRBV5-6
TGCGCCAGTTCCGGAGGGTCCTACGGGCAGTACTTC CASSGGSYGQYF . TRBJ2-7 . 12 TRBV10-1
TGTGCCAGCAGTTTATCCCGCACAGATACGCAGTATTTT CASSLSRTDTQYF . TRBJ2-3 . 13 TRBV27
TGTGCCAGCAGCTTAGGGGGTTATGGAAACACCATATATTTT CASSLGGYGNTIYF . TRBJ1-3 . 14 TRBV7-2
TGTGCCAGCAGCTTAGGGTTGCGGGGGGACTGGCGCAATGAGCAGTTCTTC CASSLGLRGDWRNEQFF TRBD2 TRBJ2-1 . 17 TRBV7-9
TGTGCCAGCAAGCGAGCGCGTACTAATGAAAAACTGTTTTTT CASKRARTNEKLFF . TRBJ1-4 . 14 TRBV27
TGTGCCAGCAGTTACTCGACAGCGAATCAGCCCCAGCATTTT CASSYSTANQPQHF . TRBJ1-5 . 14 TRBV6-5
TGTGCCAGCAGCCGAGGGTACACCGGGGAGCTGTTTTTT CASSRGYTGELFF . TRBJ2-2 . 13 TRBV7-7
TGTGCCATCAGTGAGTCGAAGGCCAGGAGGAACACTGAAGCTTTCTTT CAISESKARRNTEAFF . TRBJ1-1 . 16 TRBV10-3
TGTGCCTGCAGTTTTAGCGGGGGGGTGAACACCGGGGAGCTGTTTTTT CACSFSGGVNTGELFF TRBD2 TRBJ2-2 . 16 TRBV6-5
TGTGCCAGCAGCAGTGGCTACAAAGATAGCAATCAGCCCCAGCATTTT CASSSGYKDSNQPQHF . TRBJ1-5 medium-sized 16 TRBV5-6
TGTGCCAGCAGCTTAAGCTTGGAAACTGAAGCTTTCTTT CASSLSLETEAFF . TRBJ1-1 once 13 TRBV9
TGCGCCAGCAGCCAAGGAACCCTCGGGGCCGGGGAGCTGTTTTTT CASSQGTLGAGELFF . TRBJ2-2 . 15 TRBV4-3
TGTGCCAGCAGCTTAGCGGTTAATGAAAAACTGTTTTTT CASSLAVNEKLFF . TRBJ1-4 . 13 TRBV7-8
TGTGCCAGCAGCGTCGCAGTTGGTTCCTACGAGCAGTACTTC CASSVAVGSYEQYF . TRBJ2-7 . 14 TRBV9
TGTGCCAGCAGCCTTCGAAAGGGCGGGGAGCTGTTTTTT CASSLRKGGELFF . TRBJ2-2 once 13 TRBV14
TGTGCCAGCAGCGACCCACGGGGGAGCAATCAGCCCCAGCATTTT CASSDPRGSNQPQHF . TRBJ1-5 . 15 TRBV5-8
TGTGCCAGTAGTATAACCCAGCTATCCCTCTATGGCTACACCTTC CASSITQLSLYGYTF . TRBJ1-2 . 15 TRBV19
TGTGCCAGCAGCTTAGTGGGGACAGGGATCTACGAGCAGTACTTC CASSLVGTGIYEQYF TRBD1 TRBJ2-7 . 15 TRBV7-6
TGTGCCAGTACGCGGACAGCGATTATGAACACTGAAGCTTTCTTT CASTRTAIMNTEAFF . TRBJ1-1 . 15 TRBV19
TGCGCCAGCAGCGTGACGGTGAACACTGAAGCTTTCTTT CASSVTVNTEAFF . TRBJ1-1 once 13 TRBV5-1
TGTGCCAGCAGTTTCCCCGCAGGGACTAGCAGGAATGAGCAGTTCTTC CASSFPAGTSRNEQFF TRBD2 TRBJ2-1 . 16 TRBV27
TGTGCCAGCAGCTTGGGACTGAACACTGAAGCTTTCTTT CASSLGLNTEAFF . TRBJ1-1 . 13 TRBV5-5
TGTGCCAGCAGCTTAGACAGCCCTAAGTATGGCTACACCTTC CASSLDSPKYGYTF . TRBJ1-2 . 14 TRBV7-2
TGTGCCAGCAGTTTATTGACAGGGGGCGCCTGGACTGAAGCTTTCTTT CASSLLTGGAWTEAFF TRBD1 TRBJ1-1 . 16 TRBV27
TGTGCCAGCAGTACACTAGCGGGGGGACGAGAGACCCAGTACTTC CASSTLAGGRETQYF TRBD2 TRBJ2-5 . 15 TRBV28
TGTGCCAGCAGCATTGATAGGGGACTGCTGTCTGGAAACACCATATATTTT CASSIDRGLLSGNTIYF . TRBJ1-3 . 17 TRBV5-4
TGTGCCAGCAGTCCTGACCCACAGGTCCTCAATGAGCAGTTCTTC CASSPDPQVLNEQFF . TRBJ2-1 . 15 TRBV6-1
TGTGCCAGCAGCTTAGCTACCGACGGCAATTCACCCCTCCACTTT CASSLATDGNSPLHF . TRBJ1-6 . 15 TRBV7-9
TGTGCCAGTAGTGGGGGACAGTTTTCCTATGGCTACACCTTC CASSGGQFSYGYTF TRBD1 TRBJ1-2 . 14 TRBV19
TGTGCCAGCAGTCTCCAGAGCTATGGCTACACCTTC CASSLQSYGYTF . TRBJ1-2 . 12 TRBV28
TGTGCCAGCAGTTTATCCCCCCCCGGGACAGGGACTGAAAAACTGTTTTTT CASSLSPPGTGTEKLFF TRBD1 TRBJ1-4 . 17 TRBV27
TGCGCCAGCAGTGAGAGCGGGGGGAACACTGAAGCTTTCTTT CASSESGGNTEAFF . TRBJ1-1 . 14 TRBV10-1
TGCGCCAGCAGCCAAGACCCGGCCAATGTAAACACCATATATTTT CASSQDPANVNTIYF . TRBJ1-3 . 15 TRBV4-1